Here is one T cell receptor beta chain with its context. Antigen: not known. Researchers ran the PCR with 60 Vbeta and 13 Jbeta primers. Profiled with immunoSEQ multiplex PCR; TCRdb holds only in-frame clones, not every one. The sample contains 110,000 to 150,000 clones, approximately 84% of which appear only once. The source of the sample is a study of cytomegalovirus exposure and HLA in healthy donors. Findings and caveats of the study: The study put some 160 TCR beta chains on its list as cytomegalovirus-associated. In a later analysis, DRB1 alleles had the most associated TCRs; HLA-C alleles the fewest. Association of a missense DCLRE1C variant with TCR beta V- and J-gene trimming was reported in a later analysis. The study assumed roughly uniform donor sequencing depth for presence/absence analyses.

Trimming cost V 0 bases and J 7 bases; bases outside gene matches: 23. CDR1 is LGHNA and CDR2 is YNFKEQ in the germline V gene. This CDR3 has 22 residues. Material: PBMCs. V gene TRBV4-2 combines with J gene TRBJ2-2; 10 bases agree with TRBD2. The receptor comes from a woman aged 60 to 75 in good health and CMV-seropositive. CDR3 bases: TGTGCCAGCAGCCAAGATCCCCCCCTAGCGGGAGTCGGTAGCGGGAGAGACGGGGAGCTGTTTTTT. Translation gives CASSQDPPLAGVGSGRDGELFF.